This T cell receptor beta chain derives from a study of blood T cell repertoires in COVID-19. Unmatched junction bases numbered 9, after V lost 4 bases and J lost 7 bases. This CDR3 comprises 15 residues. Germline CDR1 reads LGHNA; CDR2 reads YNFKEQ. How the authors handled the data: Nucleated cell counts were estimated from reference gene primer amplification. Sequencing was performed with immunoSEQ multiplex PCR; in TCRdb, only in-frame clones are kept and a portion is missing. V, J and clone size derive from that table, while D and trimming were established from the DNA sequence. This sample has about 110,000 clones, with over 60% found just once.

The receptor comes from a woman at least 80 years old with acute or convalescent COVID-19. The chain is built from TRBV4-2 and TRBJ1-4; 7 bases match TRBD1. The sequencing input was peripheral blood. CDR3 sequence: CASSRQTRGSEKLFF. The CDR3 DNA follows: TGTGCCAGCAGCCGCCAGACCAGGGGGAGTGAAAAACTGTTTTTT.